This is a list of T cell receptor beta chains from one sample in a study of shared clonotypes between healthy human individuals. Some clones are missing from TCRdb's copy, which holds only in-frame ones; the method was immunoSEQ multiplex PCR. This sample yields approximately 640,000 clones, of which about two thirds are seen a single time; approximately 2% belongs to the top ten. Material: memory CD4+ T cells sorted from blood. Source of these receptors: a woman between 25 and 40 years old in good health. The CDR3 runs from the conserved cysteine through the conserved F or W. A D gene is named only where the DNA matches it firmly. Where a row states a size, it is once, few, many or the class of an expanded clone; other rows omit it.

j_call d_call v_call clone_size cdr3_nt cdr3_aa
TRBJ2-7 . TRBV5-4 few TGTGCCAGCAGCCTCTGGGGTCCTGACGAGCAGTACTTC CASSLWGPDEQYF
TRBJ1-4 . TRBV28 . TGTGCCAGCAGACCGGGAGGGTTGGACGAAAAACTGTTTTTT CASRPGGLDEKLFF
TRBJ1-4 . TRBV28 . TGTGCCAGTCTAAGGGGGGATAATGAAAAACTGTTTTTT CASLRGDNEKLFF
TRBJ1-5 . TRBV19 . TGTGCCAGTAGTTGGTCCGGGGTAAGCAATCAGCCCCAGCATTTT CASSWSGVSNQPQHF
TRBJ2-5 TRBD2 TRBV19 few TGTGCCAGTAGCCCGGGGGGGAGGGCGACGGAGACCCAGTACTTC CASSPGGRATETQYF
TRBJ1-1 TRBD1 TRBV28 many TGTGCCAGCAGTTCTATGTGGCAGGGGGCGGAGGCGGACACTGAAGCTTTCTTT CASSSMWQGAEADTEAFF
TRBJ2-3 . TRBV29-1 few TGCAGCGTTGGGGAGGGGGGCGATACGCAGTATTTT CSVGEGGDTQYF
TRBJ1-2 . TRBV29-1 few TGCAGCGTTGAAGCCGATGGCTACACCTTC CSVEADGYTF
TRBJ2-7 . TRBV20-1 . TGCAGTGCTAGAAATTCCTACGAGCAGTACTTC CSARNSYEQYF
TRBJ2-1 TRBD2 TRBV18 . TGTGCCAGCTCACTGAATGGGGGGGATGAGCAGTTCTTC CASSLNGGDEQFF
TRBJ1-2 . TRBV27 . TGTGCCAGCAGTTTAGGGCATTCAAACGATGGCTACACCTTC CASSLGHSNDGYTF
TRBJ2-4 TRBD1 TRBV4-1 . TGCGCCAGCAGCCAAGTGCCGGGACAGGAGGGTGCCAAAAACATTCAGTACTTC CASSQVPGQEGAKNIQYF
TRBJ2-5 . TRBV18 . TGTGCCAGCTCTTTGGGGCCGGGACTTACTCTGAGGGAGACCCAGTACTTC CASSLGPGLTLRETQYF
TRBJ1-3 . TRBV27 . TGTGCCAGCAGTTACAGCCACTCTGGAAACACCATATATTTT CASSYSHSGNTIYF
TRBJ1-1 . TRBV27 . TGTGCCAGCAGTAACCGAAGACCTGAGAACACTGAAGCTTTCTTT CASSNRRPENTEAFF
TRBJ2-7 . TRBV1 . TGCACCAGCAGCCAAGATCCCAGGACTAGGCGGGAGGCGGGCGACGAGCAGTACTTC CTSSQDPRTRREAGDEQYF
TRBJ2-7 . TRBV30 . TGTGCCTGGAGTGTAAGTTGCTACGAGCAGTACTTC CAWSVSCYEQYF
TRBJ1-4 TRBD1 TRBV15 . TGTGCCACCAGCAGAGGGGACAGACTTAATGAAAAACTGTTTTTT CATSRGDRLNEKLFF
TRBJ2-5 TRBD1 TRBV10-1 . TGCGCCAGCAGTGATGGCGGGACAGGGCATCAAGAGACCCAGTACTTC CASSDGGTGHQETQYF
TRBJ2-5 TRBD2 TRBV6-6 . TGTGCCAGCAGTTACTCTGGCGGGGTGGGAGGGGAGACCCAGTACTTC CASSYSGGVGGETQYF
TRBJ2-7 . TRBV7-9 . TGTGCCAGCAGCCTCGACAGTTGGAACTACGAGCAGTACTTC CASSLDSWNYEQYF
TRBJ2-7 TRBD2 TRBV7-8 . TGTGCCAGCAGCTTAGCGATATTGGGTATCAGGGAGGGAGCCTACGAGCAGTACTTC CASSLAILGIREGAYEQYF
TRBJ2-7 TRBD1 TRBV6-6 many TGTGCCAGCAGTTATGGGACAGGGGGTTCCTACGAGCAGTACTTC CASSYGTGGSYEQYF
TRBJ1-1 . TRBV19 . TGTGCCAGTAGGCTCAGAGACATGAACACTGAAGCTTTCTTT CASRLRDMNTEAFF
TRBJ2-7 TRBD1 TRBV7-9 . TGTGCCAGCAGCTCTACGAGGAGGACAGGGAGCTCCTACGAGCAGTACTTC CASSSTRRTGSSYEQYF
TRBJ2-3 TRBD2 TRBV25-1 few TGTGCCAGCAGAGGGACTAGCGCCACAGATACGCAGTATTTT CASRGTSATDTQYF
TRBJ2-1 TRBD2 TRBV5-1 . TGCGCCAGCAGAGATGCCGGGACTAGCGTTCGTGAGCAGTTCTTC CASRDAGTSVREQFF
TRBJ2-3 . TRBV11-2 . TGTGCCAGCAGCTTAGCCAGGCTGGCAGATACGCAGTATTTT CASSLARLADTQYF
TRBJ1-1 TRBD1 TRBV5-4 . TGTGCCAGCAGCGTCGGGACAGGGGGCAGGAACACTGAAGCTTTCTTT CASSVGTGGRNTEAFF
TRBJ2-3 . TRBV5-4 . TGTGCCAGCAGCTTGGCGGGGGCCACAGATACGCAGTATTTT CASSLAGATDTQYF
TRBJ1-3 TRBD1 TRBV5-1 . TGCGCCAGCAGAAGGACAGGGGGATATTCTGGAAACACCATATATTTT CASRRTGGYSGNTIYF
TRBJ2-1 . TRBV10-3 many TGTGCCATCAAGTCAGCTGAAAGCTCCTACAATGAGCAGTTCTTC CAIKSAESSYNEQFF
TRBJ2-7 . TRBV29-1 . TGCAGCGTCCATCTCCAGGGGAACCACGAGCAGTACTTC CSVHLQGNHEQYF
TRBJ2-5 TRBD2 TRBV4-1 . TGCGCCAGCAGCCAAGGGAACCGGCGGGGGAGGGGAGAAGAGACCCAGTACTTC CASSQGNRRGRGEETQYF
TRBJ1-1 . TRBV7-2 . TGTGCCAGCAGCTCGGAGGCACAGGGAGGACGCACTGAAGCTTTCTTT CASSSEAQGGRTEAFF
TRBJ2-7 TRBD1 TRBV5-1 . TGCGCCAGCAGCTTGGTAGGGCAGGGGGCTTCCTACGAGCAGTACTTC CASSLVGQGASYEQYF
TRBJ1-4 . TRBV19 . TGTGCCAGTAGTGTTGGAACGGGGGAAAAACTGTTTTTT CASSVGTGEKLFF
TRBJ1-5 . TRBV30 . TGTGCCTGCACCACCGGGGTCGGTAGCAATCAGCCCCAGCATTTT CACTTGVGSNQPQHF
TRBJ2-7 . TRBV2 . TGTGCCAGCAGTCCCCAAAACGAGCAGTACTTC CASSPQNEQYF
TRBJ1-5 . TRBV6-1 many TGTGCCAGCAGCCAGACAGAAGATCAGCCCCAGCATTTT CASSQTEDQPQHF
TRBJ1-1 . TRBV5-1 once TGCGCCAGCAGTGCGTCGGGACGGATGAACACTGAAGCTTTCTTT CASSASGRMNTEAFF
TRBJ2-1 TRBD2 TRBV14 once TGTGCCAGCAGCCAAGATAGCCTAGCGGGAGTCGGAGTCTATAATGAGCAGTTCTTC CASSQDSLAGVGVYNEQFF
TRBJ2-5 TRBD2 TRBV15 . TGTGCCACCAGCCCGACGGCGGGGGGTTCGGAGACCCAGTACTTC CATSPTAGGSETQYF
TRBJ2-7 . TRBV19 . TGTGCCAGTAGTCGACAGTCCCTCTACGAGCAGTACTTC CASSRQSLYEQYF
TRBJ2-1 TRBD2 TRBV30 once TGTGCCTGGACGCTGGGACTAGCCGGTGAGCAGTTCTTC CAWTLGLAGEQFF
TRBJ1-2 . TRBV7-3 few TGTGCCAGCAGCTTAGGGCAGGGTCATGGCTACACCTTC CASSLGQGHGYTF
TRBJ1-5 . TRBV19 . TGTGCCAGTACCGACGGCCAGCTAATACGGCAGCCCCAGCATTTT CASTDGQLIRQPQHF
TRBJ1-5 . TRBV28 . TGTGCCAGCAGTTTACCACAGAGCAATCAGCCCCAGCATTTT CASSLPQSNQPQHF
TRBJ1-1 TRBD1 TRBV19 . TGTGCCAGTAGCCCACTCTACGACAGGGCGTACACTGAAGCTTTCTTT CASSPLYDRAYTEAFF
TRBJ2-1 . TRBV3-1/TRBV3-2 few TGTGCCAGCAGTCCAGAGCAGTTCTTC CASSPEQFF
TRBJ1-2 . TRBV7-2 . TGTGCCAGCAGCTTAGGAAGGGGAGGCTATGGCTACACCTTC CASSLGRGGYGYTF
TRBJ2-7 . TRBV28 . TGTGCCAGCAGGTCGTATCGAAGAGGGGTCCTAGGGTACGAGCAGTACTTC CASRSYRRGVLGYEQYF
TRBJ1-2 . TRBV5-1 . TGCGCCAGCAGCTACTTCCAGGACACTGCTAACTATGGCTACACCTTC CASSYFQDTANYGYTF
TRBJ2-5 TRBD2 TRBV9 . TGTGCCAGCAGCGTCGGACTAGCGGGATTAAATGGGGAGACCCAGTACTTC CASSVGLAGLNGETQYF
TRBJ1-2 . TRBV11-3 . TGTGCCAGCAGCCCCCAACGAGGCTATGGCTACACCTTC CASSPQRGYGYTF
TRBJ1-2 . TRBV5-1 . TGCGCCAGCTCTCCCGAGGGTAACTATGGCTACACCTTC CASSPEGNYGYTF